A selection of T cell receptor beta chains follows, all from one sample in a study of beta chain features in type 1 diabetes. Measured with immunoSEQ multiplex PCR; TCRdb has only the in-frame clones, and not every one. The table has 120,000 or so clones, around a sixth seen once; the top ten hold roughly 2.6%. Sequencing was done on a sample of central memory CD4+ T cells from blood. These receptor sequences come from a man younger than 30 with type 1 diabetes. CDR3s include the opening cysteine and the closing phenylalanine or tryptophan. Each record gives: CDR3 DNA, CDR3 protein, D gene, J gene, clone size, V gene. D genes are given only for firm matches. Clone size is given for some rows only: seen once, a few or many times, or a class if the clone is expanded.

TGTGCCAGCAGCTTACAAGGTCTTCCCTACGAGCAGTACTTC,CASSLQGLPYEQYF,NA,TRBJ2-7,NA,TRBV7-9
TGTGCCAGCAGCGCGGTTCGAGATACGCAGTATTTT,CASSAVRDTQYF,NA,TRBJ2-3,NA,TRBV7-2
TGTGCCAGCTCACCGACAGGGGTCACAGATACGCAGTATTTT,CASSPTGVTDTQYF,TRBD1,TRBJ2-3,few,TRBV18
TGTGCCAGCAGCCAAGGTCTAGCGGCTGGTACGCAGTATTTT,CASSQGLAAGTQYF,TRBD2,TRBJ2-3,few,TRBV14
TGTGCCAGCACTCTGACACAGGGAACGTCGCAGCCCCAGCATTTT,CASTLTQGTSQPQHF,NA,TRBJ1-5,NA,TRBV6-6
TGTGCCAGCAGTCTTCGGACAGGGCAAGAGACCCAGTACTTC,CASSLRTGQETQYF,TRBD1,TRBJ2-5,few,TRBV27
TGCAGCGTTGAACATCGGGGGGACACCGGGGAGCTGTTTTTT,CSVEHRGDTGELFF,TRBD2,TRBJ2-2,few,TRBV29-1
TGTGCCAGCAGCTCGAGACAGGGGTACAATTCACCCCTCCACTTT,CASSSRQGYNSPLHF,TRBD1,TRBJ1-6,NA,TRBV7-2
TGCGCCAGCAGCCGTGATCCCCCTACAGATACGCAGTATTTT,CASSRDPPTDTQYF,NA,TRBJ2-3,NA,TRBV5-1
TGCGCCAGCAGCGGCGGGACTAGCGGTAACTACAATGAGCAGTTCTTC,CASSGGTSGNYNEQFF,TRBD2,TRBJ2-1,few,TRBV5-1
TGTGCCAGCAGCTTAGCACCGGGCAGCGGGGGGGCTAAAGAGACCCAGTACTTC,CASSLAPGSGGAKETQYF,TRBD2,TRBJ2-5,few,TRBV7-2
TGTGCCAGCAGCTTAGCGGTACTAGCCAGTGAGACCCAGTACTTC,CASSLAVLASETQYF,NA,TRBJ2-5,few,TRBV7-2
TGTGCCAGCAGCTTGAGGTTAGATGAAGCTTTCTTT,CASSLRLDEAFF,NA,TRBJ1-1,few,TRBV5-6
TGCGCCAGCAGCCCAGGGGGTGCGCGATCCTACGAGCAGTACTTC,CASSPGGARSYEQYF,TRBD1,TRBJ2-7,NA,TRBV5-1
TGTGCCAGCAGCGTAGGACAGGCGCCTGCCTATGGCTACACCTTC,CASSVGQAPAYGYTF,NA,TRBJ1-2,few,TRBV9
TGTGCCAGCAGCTCCTACTACGAGCAGTACTTC,CASSSYYEQYF,NA,TRBJ2-7,NA,TRBV5-8
TGTGCCTGGAGGGATGAGGGATCCTACACCTTC,CAWRDEGSYTF,NA,TRBJ1-2,few,TRBV30
TGTGCCAGCAGCTCCTGGACTAGCGGGGATAATGAGCAGTTCTTC,CASSSWTSGDNEQFF,TRBD2,TRBJ2-1,NA,TRBV7-9
TGTGCCAGCAGTAACGGACTAGCGGGGTACAATGAGCAGTTCTTC,CASSNGLAGYNEQFF,TRBD2,TRBJ2-1,NA,TRBV28